This entry lists 29 T cell receptor beta chains sequenced from one sample in a study of T-cell memory formation after mild COVID-19. TCRdb reanalysed the 5' RACE reads using MiXCR and keeps one entry per CDR3 protein. The table has a few hundred thousand distinct CDR3 sequences, about 17% seen once. Sequencing input: PBMCs or a T cell subset sorted from them (not recorded which). The receptors come from a man between 18 and 29 years old who had mild COVID-19 (a few samples of this study predate the infection). Cell type and time point are not known.

This clonotype has a count of ten or more. The V gene is TRBV29-1, the J gene TRBJ2-3, with D perhaps matching TRBD1 (5 bases). The CDR3 loop spans 13 amino acids. Germline values: CDR1 SQVTM, CDR2 ANQGSEA. Between the trimmed V and J ends, which lost 4 bases and 3 bases, there was a span of 11 bases. The CDR3 reads CSVARARTDTQYF. As DNA, the CDR3 is TGCAGCGTTGCCAGGGCAAGGACAGATACGCAGTATTTT.

The chain combines TRBV6-5 with TRBJ1-2, with 12 bases lining up with TRBD1. With 6 bases clipped from V and 7 bases from J, the junction kept 9 bases outside the gene matches. Germline V CDR1 and CDR2: MNHEY, SVGAGI. The CDR3 runs 15 residues. CDR3 protein: CASSHRGTGGGGYTF. The CDR3 region has the DNA TGTGCCAGCAGCCATCGAGGGACAGGGGGCGGTGGCTACACCTTC.

CDR3 loop: CASSQESTGSTLRGTEAFF. The CDR3 DNA follows: TGCGCCAGCAGCCAAGAGTCGACAGGGAGCACCTTGAGGGGCACTGAAGCTTTCTTT. V gene TRBV4-1 combines with J gene TRBJ1-1, with 7 bases that match TRBD1. V gave up 0 bases and J gave up 4 bases; unmatched junction bases: 17. Germline-derived CDR1 and CDR2 are MGHRA and YSYEKL. This CDR3 spans 19 amino acids.

This clonotype has more than one count but fewer than ten. The chain uses TRBV12-3 or TRBV12-4 and TRBJ2-7; tentatively, D is TRBD1 (5 bases). Trimming shortened V by 5 bases and J by 2 bases, and 13 bases separated the two germline ends. The CDR3 covers 14 residues. CDR3 amino acids: CASSRSTVPYEQYF. In nucleotides, the CDR3 is TGTGCCAGCAGTCGCTCGACAGTCCCCTACGAGCAGTACTTC.

The chain has TRBV29-1 and TRBJ1-1, with D possibly being TRBD1 (6 bases). The V gene lost 7 bases and the J gene lost 11 bases, with 17 bases spanning the gap. Germline V gene sequence: CDR1 SQVTM, CDR2 ANQGSEA. The CDR3 loop spans 11 amino acids. The CDR3 protein is CSGRGGHGAFF. CDR3 nucleotide sequence: TGCAGCGGCCGTGGGGGGCATGGGGCTTTCTTT.

There are many counts of this clonotype. The chain has TRBV7-2 and TRBJ2-1; 8 positions agree with TRBD2. CDR1 and CDR2 from the germline V gene are SGHTA and FQGNSA. The CDR3 totals 14 residues. V lost 5 bases to trimming and J lost 6 bases; unmatched junction nucleotides: 6. This CDR3 reads CASSEGLAINEQFF. The CDR3 region has the DNA TGTGCCAGCAGCGAAGGACTAGCCATCAATGAGCAGTTCTTC.

This clonotype has ten or more counts. This rearrangement joins TRBV4-2 to TRBJ1-1; 8 positions match TRBD1. From germline, CDR1 is LGHNA and CDR2 YNFKEQ. The CDR3 sequence is 14 residues long. Trimming took 1 base from V and 4 from J; bases not matched to a gene: 2. The CDR3: CASSQGQGPTEAFF. The CDR3 nucleotides are TGTGCCAGCAGCCAAGGACAGGGGCCCACTGAAGCTTTCTTT.

Only a few counts were recorded for this clonotype. The chain couples TRBV6-2 or TRBV6-3 to TRBJ2-7, with unresolved D. The CDR3 loop spans 14 amino acids. Germline-derived CDR1 and CDR2 are MNHEY and SVGEGT. V gave up 4 bases and J gave up 4 bases, with 14 bases separating them. The DNA of the CDR3 is TGTGCCAGCAGTTCCACGTTTTTTCGGTACGAGCAGTACTTC. Protein: CASSSTFFRYEQYF.

The chain recombines TRBV12-3 or TRBV12-4 with TRBJ1-1, with no clear D. Trimming took off 8 bases at V and 1 base at J, with 5 bases between the two ends. The CDR3 length is 11 residues. The CDR3 reads CASLQNTEAFF. DNA for the CDR3: TGTGCCAGCCTGCAGAACACTGAAGCTTTCTTT.

Note on this clonotype: A junction end diverges from the germline sequence, so it may reflect a read error. The chain recombines TRBV18 with TRBJ2-2, with D unclear. Per the germline V gene, CDR1 is KGHSH and CDR2 is LQKENI. This CDR3 has 14 residues. The CDR3 region is CASSPQGNTGELFF. In DNA form, the CDR3 reads TGTGCCAGCTCACCACAGGGAAACACAGGGGAGCTGTTTTTT.

This clonotype was seen a handful of times. The chain has TRBV30 and TRBJ1-2; TRBD1 is a possible D gene (6 bases). Germline CDR1 is GTSNPN and CDR2 is SVGIG (reference sequence). The length of the CDR3 is 14 residues. The V end was cut by 4 bases, the J end by 3 bases, with 15 bases between. The CDR3 region is CAWNPTQGYYGYTF. The CDR3 region has the DNA TGTGCCTGGAACCCGACCCAGGGGTACTATGGCTACACCTTC.

This clonotype was counted between two and nine times. The chain recombines TRBV4-1 with TRBJ1-5, with D possibly TRBD1 on 5 matching bases. In germline, CDR1 is MGHRA, CDR2 YSYEKL. The CDR3 loop spans 16 amino acids. Trimming cost V 1 base and J 3 bases, with 13 bases left between them. Here the CDR3 DNA reads TGCGCCAGCAGCCAAGGGGGCGGCAGACCCAATCAGCCCCAGCATTTT. Translation gives CASSQGGGRPNQPQHF.

This clonotype was seen a handful of times. The J gene is TRBJ2-3, the V gene TRBV27; 7 bases map to TRBD2. J was trimmed by 1 base and V by 4 bases; bases with no gene match: 5. CDR1 and CDR2 (germline): MNHEY, SMNVEV (reference sequence). The CDR3 is made up of 15 amino acids. CDR3 sequence: CASSWGSGGTDTQYF. The CDR3 nucleotides are TGTGCCAGCAGTTGGGGGAGCGGGGGCACAGATACGCAGTATTTT.

V is TRBV4-2 and J is TRBJ1-3; the D is unclear. V was trimmed by 4 bases and J by 8 bases, leaving 12 bases between them. CDR3 size: 13 residues. Germline CDR1 is LGHNA and CDR2 is YNFKEQ. In nucleotides, the CDR3 is TGTGCCAGCAGCCTCAATTTAGTCGACACCATATATTTT. It codes for CASSLNLVDTIYF.

The chain links TRBV7-9 to TRBJ1-1, with no clear D. This CDR3 comprises 12 residues. Trimming left V 2 bases short and J 4 bases short, with 5 bases between. Germline CDR1 is SEHNR and CDR2 is FQNEAQ (reference sequence). CDR3 DNA: TGTGCCAGCAGCTTATGGCGCACTGAAGCTTTCTTT. This translates into CASSLWRTEAFF.

This clonotype was found a few times. This rearrangement joins TRBV6-6 to TRBJ2-3, with a tentative D call TRBD1 (5 bases). Germline V gene data show CDR1 as MNHNY and CDR2 as SVGAGI (reference sequence). V lost 6 bases and J lost 4, with 8 bases in between. This CDR3 region has 12 residues. The CDR3 sequence is CASRKGADTQYF. As DNA, the CDR3 is TGTGCCAGCAGGAAAGGGGCAGATACGCAGTATTTT.

This clonotype was detected ten times or more. The J gene is TRBJ2-1, the V gene TRBV12-3 or TRBV12-4; 9 bases are shared with TRBD2. CDR3 size: 13 residues. V was pared by 6 bases and J by 4 bases, with 1 base of the junction left unmatched. The CDR3 protein is CASRSGGYNEQFF. In DNA form, the CDR3 reads TGTGCCAGCAGGAGCGGGGGGTACAATGAGCAGTTCTTC.

This clonotype was recorded a few times. The chain recombines TRBV7-8 with TRBJ1-1, with a tentative D call TRBD1 (5 bases). Germline CDR1 SGHVS, CDR2 FQNEAQ. The CDR3 is 15 residues long. Trimming left V 3 bases short and J 1 base short, with 12 bases between. The CDR3 spells CASSFSGTPNTEAFF. In DNA form, the CDR3 reads TGTGCCAGCAGCTTTAGCGGGACGCCGAACACTGAAGCTTTCTTT.

The genes are TRBV6-2 or TRBV6-3 and TRBJ1-1; 9 nucleotides match TRBD1. CDR3 size: 13 residues. J lost 5 bases, V lost 4 bases, and 2 bases had no gene match. The V gene's germline CDR1 is MNHEY and CDR2 SVGEGT. The chain's CDR3 is CASSWDRATEAFF. In nucleotides, the CDR3 is TGTGCCAGCAGTTGGGACAGGGCTACTGAAGCTTTCTTT.

This clonotype was counted many times. The chain recombines TRBV12-3 or TRBV12-4 with TRBJ1-2, with TRBD1 matching 8 bases. J gave up 2 bases and V 2 bases, and 1 base lay outside the gene matches. The CDR3 length is 14 residues. CDR3 sequence: CASSLQGANYGYTF. In DNA form, the CDR3 reads TGTGCCAGCAGTTTACAGGGGGCGAACTATGGCTACACCTTC.

The genes are TRBV7-9 and TRBJ2-3; D uncertain. The CDR3 covers 16 residues. V was trimmed by 1 base and J by 3 bases, leaving 14 bases between them. The germline gives CDR1 SEHNR, CDR2 FQNEAQ (reference sequence). Here the CDR3 reads CASSLGGAFRTDTQYF. DNA for the CDR3: TGTGCCAGCAGCTTAGGAGGCGCCTTTCGAACAGATACGCAGTATTTT.

V is TRBV6-5 and J is TRBJ2-3; 8 bases are shared with TRBD2. V was pared by 0 bases and J by 1 base, with 6 bases of the junction left unmatched. Germline CDR1 and CDR2: MNHEY and SVGAGI. The CDR3 runs to 17 residues. CDR3 DNA sequence: TGTGCCAGCAGTTACTCAAGAGGAGCGGGGGGCACAGATACGCAGTATTTT. Residues: CASSYSRGAGGTDTQYF.

The chain is built from TRBV4-3 and TRBJ2-2; 8 positions match TRBD1. Per the germline V gene, CDR1 is LGHNA and CDR2 is YSLEER. The CDR3 has 18 amino acids. Germline trimming cut 0 bases from V and 1 base from J; bases unmatched to any gene: 7. CDR3 DNA sequence: TGCGCCAGCAGCCAAGAGATTATAGGGACAGGGAACACCGGGGAGCTGTTTTTT. Amino acid sequence: CASSQEIIGTGNTGELFF.

A few counts support this clonotype. V gene TRBV7-3 combines with J gene TRBJ2-1; TRBD1 is a possible D gene (5 bases). Germline loops: CDR1 SGHTA, CDR2 FQGTGA. This CDR3 has 17 residues. V was pared by 1 base and J by 3 bases, with 16 bases between. The DNA for the CDR3 is TGTGCCAGCAGCTTAAAGGTGGACACCCCGCGCTACAATGAGCAGTTCTTC. Its protein is CASSLKVDTPRYNEQFF.

The rearrangement links TRBV12-3 or TRBV12-4 to TRBJ2-3, with 8 nucleotides matching TRBD1. This CDR3 region has 14 residues. With V trimmed by 10 bases and J by 2 bases, 8 bases remained unmatched. The CDR3 DNA reads as TGTGCCACCTCTGACAGGGGATCCACAGATACGCAGTATTTT. Translating it yields CATSDRGSTDTQYF.

The chain recombines TRBV19 with TRBJ1-6; D possibly corresponds to TRBD1 (6 bases). V dropped 9 bases and J dropped 10 bases, with 16 bases sitting between them. CDR1 is LNHDA and CDR2 is SQIVND in the germline V gene (reference sequence). This CDR3 has 13 amino acids. The CDR3 here is CARNRVGRSPLHF. The CDR3 DNA is TGTGCCAGGAACAGGGTAGGGAGATCACCCCTCCACTTT.

Here the CDR3 reads CASSLLRPGQDQETQYF. The CDR3 DNA is TGTGCCAGCAGCTTGTTAAGGCCGGGACAAGACCAAGAGACCCAGTACTTC. The chain combines TRBV7-9 with TRBJ2-5, with a weak D call TRBD1 (6 bases). V lost 3 bases and J 0 bases, leaving 17 bases between the germline ends. The CDR3 has 17 amino acids. Germline lookup yields CDR1 SEHNR and CDR2 FQNEAQ (reference sequence).

The chain employs TRBV18 and TRBJ2-3; TRBD2 agrees at 7 bases. Germline values: CDR1 KGHSH, CDR2 LQKENI. CDR3 size: 15 residues. Trimming at V came to 6 bases and at J to 3 bases, leaving 9 bases not matched to a gene. CDR3 sequence: CASSPLAGETDTQYF. The CDR3 nucleotides read TGTGCCAGCTCCCCTTTGGCGGGGGAGACAGATACGCAGTATTTT.

This rearrangement joins TRBV4-3 to TRBJ1-6, with TRBD1 as a possible D gene (6 bases). The ends were cut back, 4 bases at V and 9 bases at J, with 19 bases in the middle. CDR1 LGHNA and CDR2 YSLEER come from the germline V gene. The CDR3 sequence is 16 residues long. The CDR3 protein is CASSPLLGGGRSPLHF. The CDR3 DNA is TGCGCCAGCAGCCCTCTCCTGGGGGGCGGACGTTCACCCCTCCACTTT.